Listed below are T cell receptor beta chains from one sample, sequenced in a study of CD8 T cells in Susac syndrome. A single record per CDR3 protein comes from TCRdb applying MiXCR to the immunoSEQ multiplex PCR reads. The sample has under 200,000 distinct CDR3 sequences, 91% seen once. The sample was CD4+ T cells from PBMCs. These receptors all come from a human donor with Susac syndrome. CDR3s include the opening cysteine and the closing phenylalanine or tryptophan. A D gene is named only where the DNA matches it firmly. Expanded clones get a size class; other rows say once, few or many, or leave the size out.

size,J,V,D,length,CDR3,DNA
-,TRBJ2-7,TRBV20-1,-,12,CSARDSSHEQYF,TGCAGTGCTAGAGATTCCAGCCACGAGCAGTACTTC
-,TRBJ1-2,TRBV5-1,TRBD1,13,CASSVGQGNGYTF,TGCGCCAGCAGCGTTGGACAGGGAAATGGCTACACCTTC
-,TRBJ1-3,TRBV30,-,14,CAWSVRGPGNTIYF,TGTGCCTGGAGTGTACGGGGGCCTGGAAACACCATATATTTT
once,TRBJ1-1,TRBV7-9,-,14,CASSYWTVGTEAFF,TGTGCCAGCAGCTATTGGACGGTGGGCACTGAAGCTTTCTTT
-,TRBJ1-3,TRBV12-3/TRBV12-4,-,16,CASSSWTILTGNTIYF,TGTGCCAGCAGTTCCTGGACAATCCTGACTGGAAACACCATATATTTT
-,TRBJ1-4,TRBV30,-,14,CAWSAMGPSEKLFF,TGTGCCTGGAGCGCTATGGGTCCCAGTGAAAAACTGTTTTTT
-,TRBJ2-5,TRBV7-2,TRBD2,17,CASSFSDIRLALKTQYF,TGTGCCAGCAGCTTTTCCGATATCAGACTAGCTCTAAAGACCCAGTACTTC
-,TRBJ2-2,TRBV25-1,TRBD2,17,CASSKLGLAENTGELFF,TGTGCCAGCAGTAAATTAGGACTAGCGGAGAACACCGGGGAGCTGTTTTTT
-,TRBJ2-7,TRBV10-2,TRBD1,12,CASRDRGGEQYF,TGCGCCAGCAGGGACAGGGGAGGCGAGCAGTACTTC
-,TRBJ2-2,TRBV5-1,TRBD2,16,CASSISTSGLSGELFF,TGCGCCAGCAGCATCTCGACTAGCGGGTTATCCGGGGAGCTGTTTTTT
-,TRBJ1-3,TRBV12-3/TRBV12-4,-,12,CASRTDGGTIYF,TGTGCCAGCAGGACAGATGGGGGGACCATATATTTT
few,TRBJ2-7,TRBV9,TRBD1,14,CASSARQGSYEQYF,TGTGCCAGCAGCGCAAGACAGGGAAGCTACGAGCAGTACTTC
-,TRBJ2-5,TRBV10-3,-,14,CAISGTAVQETQYF,TGTGCCATCTCCGGGACGGCCGTCCAAGAGACCCAGTACTTC
-,TRBJ2-2,TRBV28,TRBD2,16,CASSLTSGANTGELFF,TGTGCCAGCAGTTTGACTAGCGGGGCGAACACCGGGGAGCTGTTTTTT
-,TRBJ2-1,TRBV15,TRBD2,14,CATSRDRAGSAQFF,TGTGCCACCAGCAGAGATCGAGCGGGGTCGGCGCAGTTCTTC
-,TRBJ1-1,TRBV7-9,TRBD1,15,CASSLGDRKNTEVFF,TGTGCCAGCAGCTTAGGGGACAGGAAGAACACTGAAGTTTTCTTT
-,TRBJ1-2,TRBV6-1,-,15,CASSEVPPANYGYTF,TGTGCCAGCAGTGAAGTGCCACCCGCTAACTATGGCTACACCTTC